This T cell receptor (beta chain) appears in the sequencing data of a study of T cells in women clearing cervical HPV infection. The overall study: Women with histologically confirmed HPV16-related CIN3 or worse, 2 with invasive cancer, served as cases.

Study observations and caveats: TRBV6-7 abundance was lower in cases than controls (around 0.1% versus 0.15%). Combining TCR richness with V gene abundances gave approximately 0.84 AUC. It is unknown whether associations predate infection; no effector/memory or HPV-specific sorting.

The method was immunoSEQ multiplex PCR; TCRdb's version includes in-frame clones alone and lacks a portion of them. Across roughly 28,000 clones, the top ten clones capture around 10% of the sample. Germline assignment: CDR1 KGHSH and CDR2 LQKENI. Germline trimming cut 3 bases from V and 3 bases from J; bases unmatched to any gene: 10. This CDR3 contains 16 residues. A note on this clone: Its antigen is currently unknown. The read finishes 3 residues shy of the CDR3 end, and the germline J gene is used to complete it.

The sequenced sample consisted of blood buffy coat. This TCR was recovered from a woman aged 18 to 75 with a cervical HPV16 infection that either progressed to CIN3+ or cleared (not recorded which). This rearrangement joins TRBV18 to TRBJ1-1; TRBD1 matches 7 bases. The part of the CDR3 DNA that was read is TGTGCCAGCTCACCTCAGACAGGGAAAGTGTACACTGAA. This gives the protein CASSPQTGKVYTE. The complete CDR3 sequence is CASSPQTGKVYTEAFF.